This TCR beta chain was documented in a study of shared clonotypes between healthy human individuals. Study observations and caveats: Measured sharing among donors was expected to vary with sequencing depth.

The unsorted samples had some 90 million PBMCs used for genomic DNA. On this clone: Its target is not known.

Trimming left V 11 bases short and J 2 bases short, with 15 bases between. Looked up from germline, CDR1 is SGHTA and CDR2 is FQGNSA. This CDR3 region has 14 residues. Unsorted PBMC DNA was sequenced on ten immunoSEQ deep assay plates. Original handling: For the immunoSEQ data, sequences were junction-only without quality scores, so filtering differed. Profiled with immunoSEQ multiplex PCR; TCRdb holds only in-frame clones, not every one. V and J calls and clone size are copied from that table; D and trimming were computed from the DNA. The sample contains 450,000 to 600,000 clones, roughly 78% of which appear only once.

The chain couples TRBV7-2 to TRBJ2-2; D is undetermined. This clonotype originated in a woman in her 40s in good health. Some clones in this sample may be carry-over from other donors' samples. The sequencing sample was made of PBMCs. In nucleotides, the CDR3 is TGTGCCTCACCCAACGGGCCTAACACCGGGGAGCTGTTTTTT. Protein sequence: CASPNGPNTGELFF.